Each of the 11 T cell receptor beta chains below was sequenced from the same sample in a study of patients and donors after allogeneic stem cell transplantation. TCRdb reprocessed the RT-PCR reads via MiXCR and lists one record per CDR3 protein. The sample has roughly 30,000 distinct CDR3 sequences, approximately 7% seen once. Sequencing used blood, either unsorted or a sorted T cell fraction (not recorded which). The receptors were sampled from a human donor who was either an allogeneic HSCT recipient or a stem cell or donor lymphocyte infusion donor (not recorded which). It is not recorded whose cells these are; they may come from a transplant donor.

There are many counts of this clonotype. The CDR3 here is CASSMTSGRGDEQFF. In DNA form, the CDR3 reads TGTGCCAGCAGCATGACTAGCGGGAGGGGAGATGAGCAGTTCTTC. The chain recombines TRBV11-2 with TRBJ2-1; 14 positions match TRBD2. The CDR3 totals 15 residues. Germline CDR1 SGHAT, CDR2 FQNNGV. After removal of 5 bases from V and 8 bases from J, the junction contained 5 bases not matched to a gene.

This clonotype was seen at least ten times. CDR3: CASRLGTSKFF. CDR3 coding DNA: TGTGCCAGCAGACTCGGGACTAGTAAGTTCTTC. V is TRBV7-9 and J is TRBJ2-1; 8 bases agree with TRBD2. The CDR3 sequence is 11 residues long. Trimming removed 6 bases from V and 14 bases from J; junction bases left unmatched: 6. Germline CDR1 reads SEHNR; CDR2 reads FQNEAQ (reference sequence).

Concerning this clonotype: A much larger clone lies a single base off, so this may be a read error. This chain connects TRBV29-1 to TRBJ2-7; D is uncertain. Germline CDR1 and CDR2: SQVTM and ANQGSEA. This CDR3 has 13 residues. Trimming removed 2 bases from V and 7 bases from J, with 15 bases in between. The CDR3: CSVELHVNGEQYF. CDR3 DNA: TGCAGCGTTGAATTACATGTGAATGGGGAGCAGTACTTC.

Many counts were recorded for this clonotype. The chain uses TRBV7-9 and TRBJ2-7; no firm D call. With 5 bases removed from V and 3 bases from J, the gap between germline ends came to 5 bases. The CDR3 loop spans 11 amino acids. Germline V CDR1 and CDR2: SEHNR, FQNEAQ (reference sequence). The CDR3 spells CASSAIYEQYF. Written as DNA, the CDR3 is TGTGCCAGCAGCGCAATCTACGAGCAGTACTTC.

This clonotype came up many times. The chain links TRBV20-1 to TRBJ1-1; the D is unclear. With 6 bases removed from V and 0 bases from J, the gap between germline ends came to 11 bases. Germline V gene sequence: CDR1 DFQATT, CDR2 SNEGSKA (reference sequence). CDR3 size: 13 residues. CDR3 protein: CSALRRMNTEAFF. CDR3 bases: TGCAGTGCCCTAAGACGGATGAACACTGAAGCTTTCTTT.

This clonotype was detected ten times or more. The rearrangement uses TRBV7-9 and TRBJ1-2; D remains unclear. The CDR3 extends over 12 amino acids. The V end lost 3 bases, the J end lost 4 bases, and 6 bases lay between the germline ends. Germline assignment: CDR1 SEHNR and CDR2 FQNEAQ (reference sequence). The chain's CDR3 is CASSFDGYGYTF. The CDR3, as DNA: TGTGCCAGCAGCTTTGATGGCTATGGCTACACCTTC.

This clonotype turned up a few times. The chain couples TRBV20-1 to TRBJ2-3; unclear D gene. The CDR3 is 12 residues long. The V gene lost 0 bases and the J gene lost 2 bases, with 3 bases spanning the gap. Per the germline V gene, CDR1 is DFQATT and CDR2 is SNEGSKA (reference sequence). The DNA for the CDR3 is TGCAGTGCTAGAGAAGTCACAGATACGCAGTATTTT. It translates to CSAREVTDTQYF.

This clonotype has ten or more counts. The chain couples TRBV12-3 or TRBV12-4 to TRBJ2-7; D remains unclear. The CDR3 extends over 15 amino acids. Trimming cost V 5 bases and J 0 bases, with 14 bases left between them. The chain's CDR3 is CASSPDTYPSYEQYF. The CDR3 DNA reads as TGTGCCAGCAGTCCCGACACTTACCCCTCCTACGAGCAGTACTTC.

A note on this clonotype: A much larger clonotype is one base distant, so this may be a read error. The J gene is TRBJ2-7, the V gene TRBV5-1; 7 bases align to TRBD1. Unmatched junction bases numbered 7, after V lost 1 base and J lost 3 bases. CDR3 length: 15 amino acids. The germline V gene has CDR1 SGHRS and CDR2 YFSETQ. CDR3 in amino acids: CASSLTNRGFYEQYF. The CDR3 coding sequence is TGCGCCAGCAGCTTGACCAACAGGGGCTTCTACGAGCAGTACTTC.

This clonotype was seen many times. The chain links TRBV5-1 to TRBJ2-5, with unresolved D. In germline, CDR1 is SGHRS, CDR2 YFSETQ. The CDR3 has 13 residues. V gave up 0 bases and J gave up 7 bases, with 10 bases separating them. The CDR3 loop reads CASSLDLTGTQYF. CDR3 nucleotides: TGCGCCAGCAGCTTGGATCTAACCGGGACCCAGTACTTC.

In its sample, this clonotype was seen a few times. V and J are TRBV10-3 and TRBJ2-2; 7 nucleotides line up with TRBD2. The CDR3 runs 15 residues. Germline V CDR1 and CDR2: ENHRY, SYGVKD. V trimming: 8 bases; J trimming: 1 base; junction bases outside the gene matches: 7. CDR3 DNA: TGTGCCATCTGGAGCGGGATGGTGAACACCGGGGAGCTGTTTTTT. Its protein is CAIWSGMVNTGELFF.